This TCR beta chain was sequenced in a study of T cell responses to AZD1222 COVID-19 vaccine. Study-level results: Just 5 to 7 AZD1222 recipients tested seropositive at baseline. The donor group comprised mostly white British people and more females; the analysis possibly underestimated clonal diversity.

As to this clone: The antigen is undetermined.

Only in-frame clones appear in the TCRdb table, and some are missing; sequencing was by immunoSEQ multiplex PCR. The table has about 140,000 clones, roughly 82% seen once. The receptor was derived from an adult in good health. Sequencing was performed on peripheral blood, taken on day 0 of AZD1222 vaccination.

The CDR3 protein is CASSILQVNYGYTF. In nucleotides, the CDR3 is TGTGCCAGCAGTATCCTCCAGGTGAACTATGGCTACACCTTC. The chain has TRBV6-5 and TRBJ1-2; D gene unclear. This CDR3 has 14 residues. The germline V gene encodes CDR1 MNHEY and CDR2 SVGAGI. Trimming cost V 5 bases and J 2 bases, with 12 bases left between them.